One and the same sample provided the 16 T cell receptor beta chains below, sequenced in a study of blood T cell repertoires in COVID-19. Sequencing used immunoSEQ multiplex PCR; TCRdb keeps in-frame clones, though not all of them. Of approximately 340,000 clones listed, 91% are singletons. Sequencing was carried out using PBMCs or T cells enriched from blood (not recorded which). The receptors here all came from a woman between 40 and 55 years old who had been exposed to COVID-19.

This chain links TRBV19 with TRBJ2-1; TRBD1 might be the D (5 bases). The germline V and J ends were trimmed by 3 bases and 9 bases, with 18 bases remaining between them. Per the germline V gene, CDR1 is LNHDA and CDR2 is SQIVND (reference sequence). CDR3 length: 15 amino acids. The CDR3 DNA sequence: TGTGCCAGTAGTATCCTGTTACAGGCCCCGGGTGAGCAGTTCTTC. Residues: CASSILLQAPGEQFF.

V is TRBV7-9 and J is TRBJ2-5; 7 bases fit TRBD2. CDR3 size: 15 residues. After removal of 2 bases from V and 3 bases from J, the junction contained 6 bases not matched to a gene. CDR1 is SEHNR, CDR2 FQNEAQ, per germline (reference sequence). The DNA for the CDR3 is TGTGCCAGCAGCTTAAGGGGAGGGGAGGAAGAGACCCAGTACTTC. Protein product: CASSLRGGEEETQYF.

This clone was picked up a small number of times. The chain employs TRBV25-1 and TRBJ2-5; 9 bases are shared with TRBD1. CDR1 is MGHDK and CDR2 is SYGVNS in the germline V gene. The J segment lost 5 bases and the V segment lost 2 bases, leaving 6 bases of the junction unmatched. The CDR3 sequence is 15 residues long. This chain's CDR3 is CASSESGQGLETQYF. The CDR3 nucleotides read TGTGCCAGCAGTGAAAGCGGACAGGGGTTGGAGACCCAGTACTTC.

V gene TRBV5-6 combines with J gene TRBJ2-3; 8 bases are a match to TRBD1. The junction had 6 bases not matched to a gene; V was cut back by 5 bases and J by 1 base. In germline, CDR1 is SGHDT, CDR2 YYEEEE. This CDR3 comprises 15 residues. The CDR3 region is CASSGQGWGTDTQYF. The CDR3 coding sequence is TGTGCCAGCAGTGGACAGGGATGGGGCACAGATACGCAGTATTTT.

The J gene is TRBJ2-2, the V gene TRBV18; TRBD1 aligns across 7 bases. The CDR3 has 18 amino acids. V trimming: 3 bases; J trimming: 1 base; junction bases outside the gene matches: 11. Per the germline V gene, CDR1 is KGHSH and CDR2 is LQKENI. Here the CDR3 DNA reads TGTGCCAGCTCACCTTCCTTAGGGACAGCTGAGAACACCGGGGAGCTGTTTTTT. This encodes CASSPSLGTAENTGELFF.

This chain joins TRBV5-4 and TRBJ2-5; weak D call: TRBD2 (7 bases). CDR1 and CDR2 (germline): SGHNT, YYREEE (reference sequence). This CDR3 is 15 amino acids long. V gave up 9 bases and J gave up 5 bases, with 23 bases separating them. The CDR3 nucleotides are TGTGCCACCAAGCCGCCTAGGGGGGGATTTGAGACCCAGTACTTC. This codes for CATKPPRGGFETQYF. Full variable domain (rest looked up from reference TRBV5-4 and TRBJ2-5): ETGVTQSPTHLIKTRGQQVTLRCSSQSGHNTVSWYQQALGQGPQFIFQYYREEENGRGNFPPRFSGLQFPNYSSELNVNALELDDSALYLCATKPPRGGFETQYFGPGTRLLVL.

The J gene is TRBJ2-5, the V gene TRBV11-3; no reliable D call. The CDR3 length is 13 residues. Germline V gene sequence: CDR1 SGHNT, CDR2 YENEEA. Deletions cut 3 bases from V and 3 bases from J, with 8 bases between. DNA for the CDR3: TGTGCCAGCAGCTTGGTGGCAGAAGAGACCCAGTACTTC. Protein product: CASSLVAEETQYF.

The rearrangement joins TRBV19 to TRBJ1-1, with D uncertain. The ends were cut back, 5 bases at V and 6 bases at J, with 7 bases in the middle. The germline V gene has CDR1 LNHDA and CDR2 SQIVND (reference sequence). This CDR3 region has 11 residues. The CDR3 region is CASSQAPEAFF. CDR3 DNA sequence: TGTGCCAGTAGTCAGGCACCTGAAGCTTTCTTT.

The chain joins TRBV27 to TRBJ1-2; TRBD1 agrees at 10 bases. CDR3 length equals 16 residues. CDR1 MNHEY and CDR2 SMNVEV come from the germline V gene (reference sequence). V shed 6 bases, J shed 4 bases, and the junction held 11 bases outside the gene matches. The CDR3 loop is CASRISGTGVGYGYTF. Written as DNA, the CDR3 is TGTGCCAGCAGGATCTCCGGGACAGGGGTTGGCTATGGCTACACCTTC.

The table lists this clone with a count of one. The chain has TRBV27 and TRBJ1-6; the D is unclear. Deletions cut 5 bases from V and 7 bases from J, with 15 bases between. The CDR3 spans 15 residues. Per the germline V gene, CDR1 is MNHEY and CDR2 is SMNVEV (reference sequence). CDR3 sequence reads: CASSPLEEGNSPLHF. The CDR3 nucleotides are TGTGCCAGCAGTCCCCTCGAGGAGGGCAATTCACCCCTCCACTTT.

This clone occurred a few times. V is TRBV2 and J is TRBJ1-3, with a tentative D call TRBD1 (6 bases). V lost 9 bases and J 2 bases, leaving 11 bases between the germline ends. This CDR3 comprises 13 residues. Germline V gives CDR1 SNHLY, CDR2 FYNNEI. Here the CDR3 reads CARAGQTGNTIYF. The CDR3 DNA reads TGTGCCAGAGCTGGACAGACTGGAAACACCATATATTTT.

This chain joins TRBV19 and TRBJ2-7; 8 positions match TRBD1. Germline loops: CDR1 LNHDA, CDR2 SQIVND (reference sequence). With V trimmed by 5 bases and J by 7 bases, 13 bases remained unmatched. The CDR3 spans 15 residues. The CDR3 DNA is TGTGCCAGTAGTGGCTCCTGGGGCAGGGGGCAAGAGCAGTACTTC. It codes for CASSGSWGRGQEQYF.

V and J are TRBV24-1 and TRBJ1-5, with D tentatively TRBD1 (5 bases). Germline values: CDR1 KGHDR, CDR2 SFDVKD. V was trimmed by 3 bases and J by 6 bases, leaving 11 bases between them. The length of the CDR3 is 14 residues. In nucleotides, the CDR3 is TGTGCCACCAGTGATCTGGGGGGGATTCAGCCCCAGCATTTT. Translating gives CATSDLGGIQPQHF.

The V gene is TRBV19, the J gene TRBJ1-1; possible D gene TRBD1, 5 bases. The CDR3 covers 13 residues. The germline CDR1 and CDR2 sequences are LNHDA and SQIVND (reference sequence). Deletions cut 7 bases from V and 5 bases from J, with 14 bases between. CDR3 amino acids: CASTPGHLTEAFF. The CDR3 DNA reads TGTGCCAGTACCCCCGGACATTTGACTGAAGCTTTCTTT.

This chain joins TRBV30 and TRBJ1-1, with 7 nucleotides matching TRBD1. The CDR3 consists of 12 residues. Per germline, CDR1 GTSNPN and CDR2 SVGIG (reference sequence). Losses at the gene ends were 5 bases for V and 1 base for J; bases not matched to a gene: 1. The CDR3 sequence: CAWWTGNTEAFF. The CDR3 DNA follows: TGTGCCTGGTGGACAGGGAACACTGAAGCTTTCTTT.

This chain uses TRBV5-4 with TRBJ2-5; D is perhaps TRBD2 (7 bases). Germline CDR1 SGHNT, CDR2 YYREEE (reference sequence). The CDR3 spans 13 residues. Trimming removed 4 bases at V and 5 bases at J, with 12 bases between. CDR3 loop: CASSGGAGETQYF. The CDR3 bases are TGTGCCAGCAGCGGGGGGGCCGGGGAGACCCAGTACTTC.